The text below deals with one TCR beta chain. The survey-level immunoSEQ assay was used. Authors' analysis steps: Lowest detectable productive clonotype frequency was 2.59 x 10-5. Clones were read by immunoSEQ multiplex PCR, and TCRdb kept only the in-frame ones, dropping some. The V and J calls and the clone size are those of that table, but D and trimming were determined from the DNA. This table holds about 30,000 clones, roughly 77% found once. Germline CDR1 and CDR2: SGHTA and FQGTGA. With 5 bases removed from V and 13 bases from J, the gap between germline ends came to 24 bases. CDR3 length equals 15 residues. The data are from a study of STAT5B mutations in CD4+ large granular lymphocyte leukemia.

The TCR comes from a human donor in good health. Material: CD4+ T cells from blood buffy coats. This rearrangement joins TRBV7-3 to TRBJ2-1; D ambiguous. This chain's CDR3 is CASSPGPDTVMQQFF. The CDR3, as DNA: TGTGCCAGCAGCCCTGGCCCAGACACAGTCATGCAACAGTTCTTC.